This entry is about one T cell receptor beta chain. This sample is drawn from a study of CD8+ T cells in alopecia areata. Trimming removed 6 bases at V and 3 bases at J, with 18 bases between. The length of the CDR3 is 15 residues. CDR1 and CDR2 (germline): MNHEY, SVGAGI. Indicated treatment: oral pan-JAK inhibitor, 5-10 mg twice daily. Lesional scalp tissue (obtained by punch biopsy) and peripheral blood were collected from alopecia areata patients. The authors extracted RNA and reverse transcribed it into cDNA as the sequencing template. Repertoires were generated with immunoSEQ multiplex PCR, while TCRdb's copy carries only in-frame clones and drops some. The data hold fewer than 350,000 clones, with nearly 60% observed a single time.

This chain links TRBV6-5 with TRBJ2-7; D not certain. The TCR comes from a human donor with alopecia areata. Specimen: CD4+ T cells sorted from blood, collected at week 24, from a patient treated with tofacitinib. CDR3 bases: TGTGCCAGCAGAATGGGGAAGGACCCCGTCTACGAGCAGTACTTC. It translates to CASRMGKDPVYEQYF.